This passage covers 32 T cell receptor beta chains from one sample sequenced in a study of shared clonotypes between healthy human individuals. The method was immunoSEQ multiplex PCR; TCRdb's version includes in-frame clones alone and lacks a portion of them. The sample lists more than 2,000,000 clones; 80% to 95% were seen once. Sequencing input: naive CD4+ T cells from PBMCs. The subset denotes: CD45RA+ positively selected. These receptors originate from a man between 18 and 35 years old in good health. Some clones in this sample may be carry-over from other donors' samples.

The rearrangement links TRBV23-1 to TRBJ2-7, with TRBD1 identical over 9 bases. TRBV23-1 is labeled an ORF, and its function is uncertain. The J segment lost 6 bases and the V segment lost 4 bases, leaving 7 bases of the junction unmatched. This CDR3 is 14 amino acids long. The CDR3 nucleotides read TGCGCCAGCAGTCGGACAGGGGATCCGCGCGAGCAGTACTTC. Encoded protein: CASSRTGDPREQYF.

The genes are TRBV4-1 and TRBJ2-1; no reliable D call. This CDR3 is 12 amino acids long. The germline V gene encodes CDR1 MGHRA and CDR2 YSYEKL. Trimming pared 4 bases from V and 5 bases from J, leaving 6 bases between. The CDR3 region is CASSRRHNEQFF. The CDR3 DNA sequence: TGCGCCAGCAGCCGCCGCCACAATGAGCAGTTCTTC.

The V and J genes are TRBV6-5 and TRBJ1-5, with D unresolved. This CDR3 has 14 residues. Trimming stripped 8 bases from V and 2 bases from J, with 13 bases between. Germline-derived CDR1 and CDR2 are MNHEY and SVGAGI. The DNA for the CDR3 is TGTGCCAGCGCCTCTTTGGGTCGCAATCAGCCCCAGCATTTT. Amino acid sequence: CASASLGRNQPQHF.

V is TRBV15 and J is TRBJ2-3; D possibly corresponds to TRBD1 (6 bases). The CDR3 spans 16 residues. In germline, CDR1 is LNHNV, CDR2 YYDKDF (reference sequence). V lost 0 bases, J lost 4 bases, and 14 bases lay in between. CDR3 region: CATSREPHRVADTQYF. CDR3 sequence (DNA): TGTGCCACCAGCAGAGAGCCTCACAGGGTAGCAGATACGCAGTATTTT. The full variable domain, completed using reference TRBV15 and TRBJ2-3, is DAMVIQNPRYQVTQFGKPVTLSCSQTLNHNVMYWYQQKSSQAPKLLFHYYDKDFNNEADTPDNFQSRRPNTSFCFLDIRSPGLGDTAMYLCATSREPHRVADTQYFGPGTRLTVL.

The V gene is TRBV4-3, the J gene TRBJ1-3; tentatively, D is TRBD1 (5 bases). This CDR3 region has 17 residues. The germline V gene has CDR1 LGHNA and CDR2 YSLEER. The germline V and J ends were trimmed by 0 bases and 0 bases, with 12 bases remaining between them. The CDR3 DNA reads TGCGCCAGCAGCCAAGATTACAGGCCAGCCTCTGGAAACACCATATATTTT. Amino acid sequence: CASSQDYRPASGNTIYF.

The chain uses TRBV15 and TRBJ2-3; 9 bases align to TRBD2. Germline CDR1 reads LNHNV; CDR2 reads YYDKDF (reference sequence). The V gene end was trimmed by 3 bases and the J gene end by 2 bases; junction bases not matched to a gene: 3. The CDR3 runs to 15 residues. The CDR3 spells CATSRLAGFTDTQYF. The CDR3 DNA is TGTGCCACCAGCAGGCTAGCGGGATTCACAGATACGCAGTATTTT.

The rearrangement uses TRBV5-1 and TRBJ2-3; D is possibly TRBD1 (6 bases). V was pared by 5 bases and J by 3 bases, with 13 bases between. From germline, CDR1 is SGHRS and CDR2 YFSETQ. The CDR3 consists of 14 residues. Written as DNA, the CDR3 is TGCGCCAGCAGTTCCGACAGGTGGACAGATACGCAGTATTTT. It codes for CASSSDRWTDTQYF.

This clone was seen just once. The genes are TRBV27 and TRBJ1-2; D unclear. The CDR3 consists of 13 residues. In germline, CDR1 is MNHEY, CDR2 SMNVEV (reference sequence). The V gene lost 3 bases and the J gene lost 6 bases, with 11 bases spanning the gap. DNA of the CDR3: TGTGCCAGCAGTTTCTCGGGCCAGAATGGCTACACCTTC. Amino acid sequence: CASSFSGQNGYTF.

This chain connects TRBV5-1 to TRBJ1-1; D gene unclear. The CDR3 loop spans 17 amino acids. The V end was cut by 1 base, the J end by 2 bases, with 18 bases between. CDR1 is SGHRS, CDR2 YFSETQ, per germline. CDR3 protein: CASSLSGNPRFNTEAFF. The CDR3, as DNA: TGCGCCAGCAGCTTGTCTGGGAATCCACGATTTAACACTGAAGCTTTCTTT.

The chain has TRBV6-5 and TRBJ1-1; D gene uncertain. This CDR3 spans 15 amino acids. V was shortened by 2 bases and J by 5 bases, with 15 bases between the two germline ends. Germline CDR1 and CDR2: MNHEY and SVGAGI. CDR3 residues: CASSYDGLVRTEAFF. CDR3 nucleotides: TGTGCCAGCAGTTACGACGGGTTAGTTCGAACTGAAGCTTTCTTT.

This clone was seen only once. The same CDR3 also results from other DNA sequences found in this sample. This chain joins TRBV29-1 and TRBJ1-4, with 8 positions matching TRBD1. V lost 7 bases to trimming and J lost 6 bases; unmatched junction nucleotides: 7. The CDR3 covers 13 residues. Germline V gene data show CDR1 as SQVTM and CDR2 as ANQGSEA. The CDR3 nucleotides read TGCAGCGCCCAGGGGGCGAGTTATGAAAAACTGTTTTTT. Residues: CSAQGASYEKLFF.

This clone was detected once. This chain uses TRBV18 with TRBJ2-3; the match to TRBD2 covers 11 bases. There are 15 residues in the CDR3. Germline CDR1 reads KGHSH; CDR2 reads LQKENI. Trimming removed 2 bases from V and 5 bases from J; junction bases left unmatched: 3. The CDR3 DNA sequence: TGTGCCAGCTCACCAACTAGCGGGAGTAGAGATACGCAGTATTTT. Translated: CASSPTSGSRDTQYF.

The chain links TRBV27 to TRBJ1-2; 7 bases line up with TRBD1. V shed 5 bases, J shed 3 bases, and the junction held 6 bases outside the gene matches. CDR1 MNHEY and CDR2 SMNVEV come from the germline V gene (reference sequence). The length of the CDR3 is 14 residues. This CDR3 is CASSPRQGYYGYTF. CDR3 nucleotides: TGTGCCAGCAGTCCCCGACAGGGCTACTATGGCTACACCTTC.

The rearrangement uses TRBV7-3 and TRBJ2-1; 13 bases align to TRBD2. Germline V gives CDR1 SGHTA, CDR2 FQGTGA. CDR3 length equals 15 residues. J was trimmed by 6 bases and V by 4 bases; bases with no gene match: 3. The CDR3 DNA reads TGTGCCAGCAGCTCCACTAGCGGGAGGGGCAATGAGCAGTTCTTC. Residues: CASSSTSGRGNEQFF. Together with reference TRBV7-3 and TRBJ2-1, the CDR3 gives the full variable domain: GAGVSQTPSNKVTEKGKYVELRCDPISGHTALYWYRQSLGQGPEFLIYFQGTGAADDSGLPNDRFFAVRPEGSVSTLKIQRTERGDSAVYLCASSSTSGRGNEQFFGPGTRLTVL.

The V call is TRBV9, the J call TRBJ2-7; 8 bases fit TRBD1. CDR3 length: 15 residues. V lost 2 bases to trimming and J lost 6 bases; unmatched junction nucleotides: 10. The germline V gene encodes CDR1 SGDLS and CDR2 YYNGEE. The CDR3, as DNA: TGTGCCAGCAGCGTCGACCCCGGACAGGGTTCCGAGCAGTACTTC. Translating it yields CASSVDPGQGSEQYF. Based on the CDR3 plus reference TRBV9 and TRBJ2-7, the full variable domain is DSGVTQTPKHLITATGQRVTLRCSPRSGDLSVYWYQQSLDQGLQFLIQYYNGEERAKGNILERFSAQQFPDLHSELNLSSLELGDSALYFCASSVDPGQGSEQYFGPGTRLTVT.

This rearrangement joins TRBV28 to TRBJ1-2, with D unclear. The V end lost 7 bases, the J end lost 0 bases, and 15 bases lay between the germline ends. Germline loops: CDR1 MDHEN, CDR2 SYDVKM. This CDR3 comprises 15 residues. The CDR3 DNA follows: TGTGCCAGCACCCCGCCCCGTGGAGCTAACTATGGCTACACCTTC. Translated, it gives CASTPPRGANYGYTF.

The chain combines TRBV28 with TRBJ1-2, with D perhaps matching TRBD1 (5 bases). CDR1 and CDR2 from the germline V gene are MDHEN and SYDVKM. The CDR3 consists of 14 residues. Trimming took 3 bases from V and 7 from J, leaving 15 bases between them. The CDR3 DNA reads TGTGCCAGCAGTTTCGCCGGGACCCCTTTTGGCTACACCTTC. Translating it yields CASSFAGTPFGYTF.

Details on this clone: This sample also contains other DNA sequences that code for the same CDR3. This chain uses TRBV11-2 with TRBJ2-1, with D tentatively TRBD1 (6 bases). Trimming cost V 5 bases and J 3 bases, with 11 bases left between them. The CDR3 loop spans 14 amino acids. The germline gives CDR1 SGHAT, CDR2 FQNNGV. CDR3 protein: CASSLTGFYNEQFF. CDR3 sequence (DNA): TGTGCCAGCAGCCTCACAGGGTTCTACAATGAGCAGTTCTTC.

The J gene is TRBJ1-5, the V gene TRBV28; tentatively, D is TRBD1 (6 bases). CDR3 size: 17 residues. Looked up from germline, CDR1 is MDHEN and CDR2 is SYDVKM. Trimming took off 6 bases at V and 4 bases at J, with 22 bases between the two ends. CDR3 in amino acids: CASSFTRGQTHNQPQHF. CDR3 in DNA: TGTGCCAGCAGCTTTACCAGGGGCCAAACCCATAATCAGCCCCAGCATTTT.

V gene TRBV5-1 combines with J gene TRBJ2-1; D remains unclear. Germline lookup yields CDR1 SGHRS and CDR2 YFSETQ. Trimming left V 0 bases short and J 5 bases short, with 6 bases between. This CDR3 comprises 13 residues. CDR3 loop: CASSLVADNEQFF. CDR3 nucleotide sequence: TGCGCCAGCAGCTTGGTGGCAGACAATGAGCAGTTCTTC.

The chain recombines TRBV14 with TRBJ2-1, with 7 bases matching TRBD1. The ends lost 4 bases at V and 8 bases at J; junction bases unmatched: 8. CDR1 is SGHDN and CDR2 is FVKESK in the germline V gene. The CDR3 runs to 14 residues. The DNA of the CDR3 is TGTGCCAGCAGCCTTGATCCAAGGGGGCATGAGCAGTTCTTC. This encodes CASSLDPRGHEQFF.

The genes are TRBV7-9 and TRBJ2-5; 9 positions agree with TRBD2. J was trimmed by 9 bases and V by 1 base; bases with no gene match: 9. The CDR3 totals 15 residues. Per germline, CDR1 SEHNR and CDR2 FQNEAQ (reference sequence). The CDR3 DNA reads TGTGCCAGCAGCTTAGGACTAGCGGACAAAGGGGCCCAGTACTTC. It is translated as CASSLGLADKGAQYF. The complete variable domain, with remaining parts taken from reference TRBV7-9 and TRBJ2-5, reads DTGVSQNPRHKITKRGQNVTFRCDPISEHNRLYWYRQTLGQGPEFLTYFQNEAQLEKSRLLSDRFSAERPKGSFSTLEIQRTEQGDSAMYLCASSLGLADKGAQYFGPGTRLLVL.

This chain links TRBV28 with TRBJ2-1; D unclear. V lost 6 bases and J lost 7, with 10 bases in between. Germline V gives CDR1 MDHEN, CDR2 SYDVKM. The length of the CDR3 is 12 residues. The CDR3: CASSWLGNEQFF. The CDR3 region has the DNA TGTGCCAGCAGCTGGTTAGGAAATGAGCAGTTCTTC. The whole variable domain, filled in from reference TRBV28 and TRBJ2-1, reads DVKVTQSSRYLVKRTGEKVFLECVQDMDHENMFWYRQDPGLGLRLIYFSYDVKMKEKGDIPEGYSVSREKKERFSLILESASTNQTSMYLCASSWLGNEQFFGPGTRLTVL.

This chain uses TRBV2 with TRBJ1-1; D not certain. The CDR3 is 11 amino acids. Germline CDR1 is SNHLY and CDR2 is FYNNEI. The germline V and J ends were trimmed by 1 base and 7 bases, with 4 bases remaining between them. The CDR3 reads CASSEGGEAFF. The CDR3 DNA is TGTGCCAGCAGTGAAGGCGGTGAAGCTTTCTTT.

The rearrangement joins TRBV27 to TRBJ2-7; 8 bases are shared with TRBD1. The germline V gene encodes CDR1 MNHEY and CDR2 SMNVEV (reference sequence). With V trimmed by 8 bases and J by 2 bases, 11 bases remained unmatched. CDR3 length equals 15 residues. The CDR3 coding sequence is TGTGCCAGCCGACTCGGGACAGGAAGGACCTACGAGCAGTACTTC. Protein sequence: CASRLGTGRTYEQYF.

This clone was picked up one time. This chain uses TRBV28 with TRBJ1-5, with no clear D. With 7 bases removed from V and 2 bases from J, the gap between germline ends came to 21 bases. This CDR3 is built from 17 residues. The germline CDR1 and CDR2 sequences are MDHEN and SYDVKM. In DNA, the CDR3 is TGTGCCAGCATCCAAATACCCCGACCCCATGGCAATCAGCCCCAGCATTTT. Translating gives CASIQIPRPHGNQPQHF.

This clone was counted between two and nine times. In nucleotides, the CDR3 is TGTGCCAGCTCACCCGAGGACAGACACTATAGCAATCAGCCCCAGCATTTT. Encoded protein: CASSPEDRHYSNQPQHF. The V and J genes are TRBV18 and TRBJ1-5; TRBD1 might be the D (6 bases). V lost 3 bases and J lost 0, with 15 bases in between. CDR1 and CDR2 (germline): KGHSH, LQKENI. The CDR3 is made up of 17 amino acids.

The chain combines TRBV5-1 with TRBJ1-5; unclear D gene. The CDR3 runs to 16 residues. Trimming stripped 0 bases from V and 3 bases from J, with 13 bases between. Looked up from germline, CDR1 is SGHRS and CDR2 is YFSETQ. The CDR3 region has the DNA TGCGCCAGCAGCTTGGAAGGGAGTAGTCCCAATCAGCCCCAGCATTTT. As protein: CASSLEGSSPNQPQHF.

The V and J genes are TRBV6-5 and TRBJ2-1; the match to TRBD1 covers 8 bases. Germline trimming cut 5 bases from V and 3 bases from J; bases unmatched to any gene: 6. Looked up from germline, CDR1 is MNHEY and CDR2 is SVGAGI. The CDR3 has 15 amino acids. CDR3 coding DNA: TGTGCCAGCAGTCCCGGGACAGGATTCTACAATGAGCAGTTCTTC. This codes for CASSPGTGFYNEQFF.

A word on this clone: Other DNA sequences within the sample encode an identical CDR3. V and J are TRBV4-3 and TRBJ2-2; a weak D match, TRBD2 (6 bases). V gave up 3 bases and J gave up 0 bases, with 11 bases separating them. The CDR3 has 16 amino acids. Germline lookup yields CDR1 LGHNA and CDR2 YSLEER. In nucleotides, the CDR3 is TGCGCCAGCAGCCAGGGGGGACGAACGAACACCGGGGAGCTGTTTTTT. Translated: CASSQGGRTNTGELFF.

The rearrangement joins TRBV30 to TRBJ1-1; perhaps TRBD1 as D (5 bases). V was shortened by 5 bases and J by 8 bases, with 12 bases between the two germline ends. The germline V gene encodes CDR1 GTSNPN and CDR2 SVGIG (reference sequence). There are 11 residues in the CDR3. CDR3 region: CAWGGGTEAFF. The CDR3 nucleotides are TGTGCCTGGGGGGGAGGGACCGAAGCTTTCTTT. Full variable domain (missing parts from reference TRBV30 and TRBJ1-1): SQTIHQWPATLVQPVGSPLSLECTVEGTSNPNLYWYRQAAGRGLQLLFYSVGIGQISSEVPQNLSASRPQDRQFILSSKKLLLSDSGFYLCAWGGGTEAFFGQGTRLTVV.

This chain's CDR3 is CASSQGQGAGYEQYF. The CDR3 region has the DNA TGTGCCAGCAGCCAGGGACAGGGGGCCGGCTACGAGCAGTACTTC. The gene calls are TRBV4-2 and TRBJ2-7; 12 nucleotides agree with TRBD1. Germline assignment: CDR1 LGHNA and CDR2 YNFKEQ. V shed 3 bases, J shed 3 bases, and the junction held 3 bases outside the gene matches. CDR3 size: 15 residues.